This T cell receptor (beta chain) is from a study of cytomegalovirus exposure and HLA in healthy donors. Overall study findings and caveats: The study designated fewer than 200 TCR beta chains cytomegalovirus-associated. Indistinguishable V segments, including TRBV6-2 and TRBV6-3, were excluded.

The PCR employed 60 Vbeta primers together with 13 Jbeta primers. TCRdb's copy holds only in-frame clones and misses some; the assay was immunoSEQ multiplex PCR. Seen here are about 110,000 clones, roughly three quarters observed once, and the top ten hold approximately 3%. Germline V lookup: CDR1 LNHDA, CDR2 SQIVND (reference sequence). V was pared by 6 bases and J by 0 bases, with 7 bases of the junction left unmatched. The CDR3 contains 15 residues. The sample holds a few counts of this clone. Its antigen is as yet unknown. The clonotype originates from a man aged 25 to 40 in good health and CMV-seronegative. The sample taken for sequencing was PBMCs. The J gene is TRBJ1-1, the V gene TRBV19; 7 nucleotides align to TRBD1. CDR3 loop: CASSRGTDLNTEAFF. CDR3 DNA sequence: TGTGCCAGTAGCCGCGGGACAGACCTGAACACTGAAGCTTTCTTT.